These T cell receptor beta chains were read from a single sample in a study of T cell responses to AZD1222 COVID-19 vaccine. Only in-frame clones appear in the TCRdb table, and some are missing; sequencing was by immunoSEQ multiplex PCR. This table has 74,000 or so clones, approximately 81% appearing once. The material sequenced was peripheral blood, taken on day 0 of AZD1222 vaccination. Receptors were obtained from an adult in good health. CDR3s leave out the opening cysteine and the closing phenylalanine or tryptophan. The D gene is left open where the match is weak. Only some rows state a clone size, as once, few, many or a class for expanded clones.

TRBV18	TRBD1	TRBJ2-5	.	ASSLGQGFQETQY
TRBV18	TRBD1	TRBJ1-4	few	ASSPSEGQYGEKLF
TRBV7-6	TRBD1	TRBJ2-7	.	ASSPKDRALYEQY
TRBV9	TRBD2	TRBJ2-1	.	ASSVSSGGSQF
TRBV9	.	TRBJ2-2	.	ASSVPWRGGGANTGELF
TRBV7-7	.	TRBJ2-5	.	ASSLRQENQETQY
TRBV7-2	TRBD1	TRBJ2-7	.	ASSLVAGGGYEQY
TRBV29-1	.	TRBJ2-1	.	SVTQGLDEQF
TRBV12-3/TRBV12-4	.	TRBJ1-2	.	ASSFRGPWGYT
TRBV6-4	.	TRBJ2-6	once	ASTSSPGVTTLGANVLT
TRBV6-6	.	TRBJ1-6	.	ASSLSGRLDRDSPLH
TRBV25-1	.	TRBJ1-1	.	ASSEYKGRGAF
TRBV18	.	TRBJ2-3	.	ASSGGTDTQY
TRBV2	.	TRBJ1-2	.	ASMRSQVDGYT
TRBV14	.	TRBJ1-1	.	ASSQGEGAMNTEAF
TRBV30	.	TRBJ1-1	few	AWSRRNTEAF
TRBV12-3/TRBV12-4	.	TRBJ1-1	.	ASSFLGGTEAF
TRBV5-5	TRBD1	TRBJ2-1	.	ASSPGDRDGNEQF
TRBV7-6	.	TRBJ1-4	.	ASSLRRAGEKLF
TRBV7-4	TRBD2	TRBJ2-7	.	ASRTLLLAGANYEQY
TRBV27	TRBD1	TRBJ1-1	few	ASKGQGRSEAF
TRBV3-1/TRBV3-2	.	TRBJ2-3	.	ASSQAGGRSSTDTQY
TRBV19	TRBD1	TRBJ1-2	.	ASSIQTGAYGYT
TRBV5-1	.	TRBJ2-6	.	ASSLVASGANVLT
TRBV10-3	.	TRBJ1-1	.	AISDPRGGTEAF
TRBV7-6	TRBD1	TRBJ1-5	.	ASSLGTGNRQPQH
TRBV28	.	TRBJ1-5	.	ASISPMDQPQH
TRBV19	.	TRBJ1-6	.	ASRGLGEILGSPLH
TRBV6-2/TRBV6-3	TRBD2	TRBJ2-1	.	ASSWLAGVAYNEQF
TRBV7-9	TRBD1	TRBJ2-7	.	ASSAPRTGPSSYEQY
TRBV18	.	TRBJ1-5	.	ASSPTPRDQPQH
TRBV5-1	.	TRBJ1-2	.	ASSLNDGSYGYT
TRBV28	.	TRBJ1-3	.	ASSLNTDLGTIY
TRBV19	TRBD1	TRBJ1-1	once	ASSIGTGRENTEAF
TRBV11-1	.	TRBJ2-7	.	ASSLNGFSYEQY
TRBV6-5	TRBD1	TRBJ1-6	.	ASSYFGQDNSPLH
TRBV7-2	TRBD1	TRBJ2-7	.	ASSFRAGGLYEQY
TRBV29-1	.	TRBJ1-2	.	SVRTFYGYT
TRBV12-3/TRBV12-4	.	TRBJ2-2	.	ASTPLGVGELF
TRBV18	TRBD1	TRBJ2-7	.	ASSQTGQGLAQY
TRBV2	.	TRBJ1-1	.	ASSQFSAGDTEAF
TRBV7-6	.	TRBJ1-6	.	ASSLGHNNSPLH
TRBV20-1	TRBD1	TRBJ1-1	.	SAIDRQGYTEAF
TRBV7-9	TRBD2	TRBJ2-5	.	ASSLSFLGTSGDPQY
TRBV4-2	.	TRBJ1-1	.	ASSQRAEAF
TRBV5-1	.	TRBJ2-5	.	ASSSYSQETQY
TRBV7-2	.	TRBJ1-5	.	ASSSIGQPQH
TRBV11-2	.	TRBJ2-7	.	ASSLVGGVNEQY
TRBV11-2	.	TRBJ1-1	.	ASSRSNTEAF
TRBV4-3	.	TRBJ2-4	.	ASSQAGTSLTKNIQY
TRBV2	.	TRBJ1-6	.	ASSVSDNSPLH
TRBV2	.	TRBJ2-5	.	ASSGLRGQETQY
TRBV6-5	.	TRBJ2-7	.	ASSSQRVPRGEQY
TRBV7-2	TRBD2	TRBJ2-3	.	ASSFRLAGLTGDTQY
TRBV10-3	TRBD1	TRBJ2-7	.	AISDPTGEVISYEQY